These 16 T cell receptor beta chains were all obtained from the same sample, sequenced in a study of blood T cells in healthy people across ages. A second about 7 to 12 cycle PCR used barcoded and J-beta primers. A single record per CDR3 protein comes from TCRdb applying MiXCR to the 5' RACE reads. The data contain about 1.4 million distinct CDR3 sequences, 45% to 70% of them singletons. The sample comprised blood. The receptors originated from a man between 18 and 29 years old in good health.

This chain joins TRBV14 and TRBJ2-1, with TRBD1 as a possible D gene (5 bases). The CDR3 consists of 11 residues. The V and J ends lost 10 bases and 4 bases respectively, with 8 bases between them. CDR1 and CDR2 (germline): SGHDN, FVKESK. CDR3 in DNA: TGTGCCAACAGACAGTACAATGAGCAGTTCTTC. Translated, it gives CANRQYNEQFF.

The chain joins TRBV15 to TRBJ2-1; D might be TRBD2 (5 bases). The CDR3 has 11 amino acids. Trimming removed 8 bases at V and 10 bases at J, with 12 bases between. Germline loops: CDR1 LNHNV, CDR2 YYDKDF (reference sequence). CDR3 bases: TGTGCCACCGTGCTGGGGAGAGAGCAGTTCTTC. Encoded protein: CATVLGREQFF.

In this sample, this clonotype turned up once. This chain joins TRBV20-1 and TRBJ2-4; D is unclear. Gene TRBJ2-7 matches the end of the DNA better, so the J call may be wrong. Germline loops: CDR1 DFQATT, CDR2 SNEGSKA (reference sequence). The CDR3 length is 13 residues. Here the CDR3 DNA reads TGCAGTGCTAAAAGATTGTCTGGCTACGAGCAGTACTTC. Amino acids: CSAKRLSGYEQYF.

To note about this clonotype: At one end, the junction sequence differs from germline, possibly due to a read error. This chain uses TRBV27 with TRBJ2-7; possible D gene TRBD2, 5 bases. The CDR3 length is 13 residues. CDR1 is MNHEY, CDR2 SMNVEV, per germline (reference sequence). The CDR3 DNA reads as TGTGCCAGCAGTGTATCCGGGGACTACGAGCAGTACTTC. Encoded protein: CASSVSGDYEQYF.

CDR3 bases: TGTGCCAGCAGCTTAGGGGCTAGCGGGAGTGGGACAGATACGCAGTATTTT. Amino acid sequence: CASSLGASGSGTDTQYF. This chain links TRBV7-2 with TRBJ2-3, with 10 bases fitting TRBD2. V gave up 1 base and J gave up 3 bases; unmatched junction bases: 7. Germline V gene lookup returns CDR1 SGHTA and CDR2 FQGNSA. CDR3 length: 17 amino acids.

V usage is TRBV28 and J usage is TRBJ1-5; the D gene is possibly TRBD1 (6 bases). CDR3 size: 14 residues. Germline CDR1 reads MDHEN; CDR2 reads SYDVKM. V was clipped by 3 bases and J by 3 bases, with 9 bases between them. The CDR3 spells CASSFDRNNQPQHF. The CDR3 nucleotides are TGTGCCAGCAGTTTCGACAGGAACAATCAGCCCCAGCATTTT.

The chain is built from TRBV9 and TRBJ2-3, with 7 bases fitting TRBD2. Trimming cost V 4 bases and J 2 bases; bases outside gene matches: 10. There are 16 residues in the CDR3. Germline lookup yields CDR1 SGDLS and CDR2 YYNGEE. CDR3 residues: CASSTRDYINTDTQYF. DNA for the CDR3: TGTGCCAGCAGCACCCGGGACTATATCAACACAGATACGCAGTATTTT.

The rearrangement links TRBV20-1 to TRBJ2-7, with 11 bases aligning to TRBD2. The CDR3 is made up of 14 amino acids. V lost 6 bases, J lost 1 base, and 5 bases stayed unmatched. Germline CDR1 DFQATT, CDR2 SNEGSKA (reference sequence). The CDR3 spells CSAAIAGGSYEQYF. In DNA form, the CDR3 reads TGCAGTGCCGCAATAGCGGGAGGGTCCTACGAGCAGTACTTC.

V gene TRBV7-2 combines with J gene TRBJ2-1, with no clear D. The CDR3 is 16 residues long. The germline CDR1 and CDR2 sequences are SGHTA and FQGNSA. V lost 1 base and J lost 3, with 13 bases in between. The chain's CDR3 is CASSLERGKLYNEQFF. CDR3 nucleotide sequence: TGTGCCAGCAGCTTAGAACGCGGAAAACTCTACAATGAGCAGTTCTTC.

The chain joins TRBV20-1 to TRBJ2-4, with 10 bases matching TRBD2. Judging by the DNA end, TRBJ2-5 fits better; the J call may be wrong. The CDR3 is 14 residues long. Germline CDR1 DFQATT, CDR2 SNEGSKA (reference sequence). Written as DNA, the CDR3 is TGCAGTGCTACCCTAGCGGGGGCGGGGAAGACCCAGTACTTC. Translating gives CSATLAGAGKTQYF.

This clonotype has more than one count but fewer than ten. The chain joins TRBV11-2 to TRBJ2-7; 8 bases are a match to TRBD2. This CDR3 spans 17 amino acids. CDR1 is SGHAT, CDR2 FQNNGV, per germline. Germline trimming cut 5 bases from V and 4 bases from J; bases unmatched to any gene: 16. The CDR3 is CASSPTRDGGGWYEQYF. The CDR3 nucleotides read TGTGCCAGCAGCCCCACTCGAGATGGCGGGGGGTGGTACGAGCAGTACTTC.

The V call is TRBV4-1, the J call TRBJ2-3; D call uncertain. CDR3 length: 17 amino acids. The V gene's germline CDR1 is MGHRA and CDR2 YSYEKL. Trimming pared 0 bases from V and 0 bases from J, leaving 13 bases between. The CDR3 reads CASSQDRPSFSTDTQYF. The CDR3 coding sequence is TGCGCCAGCAGCCAAGATAGACCGAGCTTTAGCACAGATACGCAGTATTTT.

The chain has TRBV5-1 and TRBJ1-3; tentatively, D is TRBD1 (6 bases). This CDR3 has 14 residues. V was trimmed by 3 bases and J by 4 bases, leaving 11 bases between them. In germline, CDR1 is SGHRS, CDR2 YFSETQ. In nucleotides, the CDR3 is TGCGCCAGCAGCTGGGGACAAGTAGGAAACACCATATATTTT. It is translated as CASSWGQVGNTIYF.

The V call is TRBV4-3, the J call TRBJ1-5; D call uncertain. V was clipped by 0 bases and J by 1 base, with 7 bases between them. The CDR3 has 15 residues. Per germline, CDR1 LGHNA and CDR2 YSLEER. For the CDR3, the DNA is TGCGCCAGCAGCCAAGATACTCAAAGCAATCAGCCCCAGCATTTT. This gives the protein CASSQDTQSNQPQHF.

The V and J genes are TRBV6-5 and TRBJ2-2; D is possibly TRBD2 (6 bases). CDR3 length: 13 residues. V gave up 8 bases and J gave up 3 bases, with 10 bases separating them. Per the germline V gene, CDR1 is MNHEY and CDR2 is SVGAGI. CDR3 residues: CASSGVDTGELFF. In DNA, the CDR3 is TGTGCCAGCTCGGGAGTTGACACCGGGGAGCTGTTTTTT.

The CDR3 DNA reads TGTGCCAGCAGCTTAGAACGTCGGCTTGAAGCTTTCTTT. Translation gives CASSLERRLEAFF. The rearrangement joins TRBV11-2 to TRBJ1-1; D is unclear. V was clipped by 0 bases and J by 7 bases, with 9 bases between them. The CDR3 consists of 13 residues. In germline, CDR1 is SGHAT, CDR2 FQNNGV.